This T cell receptor beta chain was retrieved from a study of T cells in localized non-small cell lung cancer (dated by TCRdb to the early 2020s). In terms of the full investigation: The study analyzed T cell repertoires of 200 to 250 early-stage NSCLC patients, comparing tumors and uninvolved tumor-adjacent lungs. The cohort comprised some 220 treatment-naïve NSCLC patients with resected, localized lung tumors. A mean age of around 66 years was recorded for the NSCLC patients, of whom 129 were male and 95 to 110 were female. Beyond this particular receptor, the publication reports: Because the study design was exploratory, TCR variables were selected using unadjusted p-values without false-discovery rate correction. Because multi-region tumor sequencing was not done, intratumor heterogeneity could not be ruled out. Of the top 100 tumor clones, a median of roughly 56 were detected in paired uninvolved adjacent lung; around 27 were also among that lung's top 100. Longer overall survival was associated with higher T cell density in blood, whereas shorter survival was associated with higher clonality in adjacent lung. The highest T cell clonality was observed in uninvolved tumor-adjacent lung, where clonality exceeded that of tumor, suggesting that antigenic responses were more focused in uninvolved tumor-adjacent lung.

Turning to this clone: No cognate antigen has been identified for it. No much larger clonotype is one base removed from it; base qualities were not supplied.

At diagnosis, peripheral blood, uninvolved tumor-adjacent lung and tumor were collected and stored as a combination of fresh-frozen and FFPE material. The immunoSEQ Assay was used to sequence TCR beta CDR3 regions from DNA. The authors' pipeline ran thus. To compute T cell density, TCR beta template counts were normalized to usable DNA, which was estimated by amplifying housekeeping genes. Using the preseqR package, richness was estimated by extrapolating to 120,000 templates for tissue samples and 400,000 templates for PBMC samples. Clonality was defined as one minus Pielou's evenness. Tissue-enriched TCRs were identified by differential abundance testing using productive amino-acid clonotypes, minimum total count 5 and alpha 0.1. Repertoire overlap between compartments was quantified with the Jaccard Index and Morisita Overlap Index. TCR beta CDR3s were clustered by GLIPH together with public tetramer-defined viral CDR3s, and at least three viral sequences plus V-gene enrichment were required for viral motifs. This is the immuneACCESS table as TCRdb keeps it, with only in-frame sequences that have V and J called. A part of the clones is gone; compared with another copy, unresolved V genes explain less than half, and the rest is unexplained. Clonal size and the V and J genes are those of that table, whereas D and trimming came from the DNA. This sample comprises some 1,700 clones, 36% of them detected only once. The biggest ten clones account for 7% to 7.5% of the sample.

The germline V gene provides CDR1 KGHSH and CDR2 LQKENI. V gives up 8 bases and J gives up 3 bases, and the segment between their germline ends measures 10 bases. There are 13 amino acids in the CDR3, from cysteine to phenylalanine inclusive. The read is trimmed to its CDR3 DNA, 39 bases read in frame from base 1. The receptor was derived from an older female donor with stage II squamous cell lung carcinoma. This receptor chain uses TRBV18 and TRBJ1-4; the D gene cannot be resolved reliably. The sequencing here drew on lung tumor tissue, taken before any cancer treatment. The DNA reads TGTGCCAGCACACTAGGGTCTAATGAAAAACTGTTTTTT. It translates to CASTLGSNEKLFF.